This T cell receptor (beta chain) appears in the sequencing data of a study of molecular identifiers for immune sequencing clone quantification. Listed TCR primers and previously described methods were used for bulk TCR libraries. TCRdb re-called the PCR reads through MiXCR, storing one row per CDR3 protein. The sample has more than 550,000 distinct CDR3 sequences; about 25% are singletons. Of note for this clonotype: A much larger clone sits a single nucleotide away, making a read error possible.

Germline assignment: CDR1 LGHNA and CDR2 YSLEER. CDR3 size: 19 residues. The chain has TRBV4-3 and TRBJ2-3; 8 bases are shared with TRBD2. The material sequenced was naive CD8+ T cells from blood, with Jurkat cell RNA spiked in. This sample's subset: FACS-sorted CD8+CD4-CCR7+CD45RA+ naive T cells. This receptor was obtained from a human donor in good health. Some libraries in this study had Jurkat cell RNA spiked in. The CDR3 nucleotides are TGCGCCAGCAGCCAAGATCTTGGGCTAGCGGGCGTGGGCACAGCTACGCAGTATTTT. This translates into CASSQDLGLAGVGTATQYF.